These 21 T cell receptor beta chains were all obtained from the same sample, sequenced in a study of blood T cell repertoires in COVID-19. Here immunoSEQ multiplex PCR was the method, and the copy in TCRdb shows in-frame clones only, minus some. The sample holds around 270,000 clones, 75% to 90% seen once. Sequencing was carried out using PBMCs or T cells enriched from blood (not recorded which). The receptors were gathered from a woman in her thirties or forties who had been exposed to COVID-19.

The rearrangement joins TRBV5-4 to TRBJ2-2, with D unresolved. Germline assignment: CDR1 SGHNT and CDR2 YYREEE (reference sequence). V was shortened by 2 bases and J by 4 bases, with 12 bases between the two germline ends. The CDR3 length is 15 residues. DNA for the CDR3: TGTGCCAGCAGCTTACCCAGCGCAAGCACCGGGGAGCTGTTTTTT. This encodes CASSLPSASTGELFF.

This clone was counted a few times. The J gene is TRBJ2-7, the V gene TRBV11-2, with 9 bases that match TRBD1. Unmatched junction bases numbered 7, after V lost 1 base and J lost 3 bases. This CDR3 comprises 16 residues. CDR1 and CDR2 (germline): SGHAT, FQNNGV. CDR3 nucleotide sequence: TGTGCCAGCAGCTTAGGGATCGACAGGGGGAGCTACGAGCAGTACTTC. Translating it yields CASSLGIDRGSYEQYF.

The chain has TRBV7-3 and TRBJ2-1, with a possible D match to TRBD1 (6 bases). The length of the CDR3 is 12 residues. Per the germline V gene, CDR1 is SGHTA and CDR2 is FQGTGA. V was trimmed by 4 bases and J by 12 bases, leaving 13 bases between them. CDR3 in DNA: TGTGCCAGCAGCTCTACAGGGCCCTGGCAGTTCTTC. Its protein product is CASSSTGPWQFF.

The chain is built from TRBV10-3 and TRBJ2-1; 12 bases agree with TRBD2. This CDR3 region has 17 residues. V lost 4 bases, J lost 7 bases, and 11 bases stayed unmatched. Germline lookup yields CDR1 ENHRY and CDR2 SYGVKD. The chain's CDR3 is CAISGTSGNPIPNEQFF. CDR3 nucleotides: TGTGCCATCAGTGGGACTAGCGGGAATCCCATCCCGAATGAGCAGTTCTTC.

This sequence joins TRBV2 and TRBJ2-7; the D gene is possibly TRBD1 (5 bases). This CDR3 is built from 15 residues. Germline assignment: CDR1 SNHLY and CDR2 FYNNEI. V lost 4 bases and J 4 bases, leaving 17 bases between the germline ends. CDR3 residues: CASSAGKSSGYEQYV. DNA of the CDR3: TGTGCCAGCAGTGCCGGAAAATCCTCAGGGTACGAGCAGTACGTC.

This clone was counted between two and nine times. The chain recombines TRBV14 with TRBJ1-2; possible D gene TRBD1, 5 bases. CDR1 is SGHDN and CDR2 is FVKESK in the germline V gene. V was shortened by 0 bases and J by 6 bases, with 14 bases between the two germline ends. The CDR3 consists of 15 residues. The CDR3: CASSQDRTGRNGYTF. The DNA for the CDR3 is TGTGCCAGCAGCCAAGATCGAACAGGACGGAATGGCTACACCTTC.

On this clone itself: Its ends do not fully match the called genes, so a read error is possible. The V and J genes are TRBV5-1 and TRBJ2-1, with 8 bases that match TRBD1. There are 16 residues in the CDR3. Germline CDR1 SGHRS, CDR2 YFSETQ. The CDR3: CASSLAYRGRNNEQFF. CDR3 DNA sequence: TGTGCCAGCAGCTTGGCCTACAGGGGGAGGAACAATGAGCAGTTCTTC.

This clone was seen more than once but under ten times. The chain has TRBV9 and TRBJ1-4, with TRBD1 matching 7 bases. Germline CDR1 is SGDLS and CDR2 is YYNGEE. The CDR3 is made up of 14 amino acids. The trim removed 3 bases at V and 8 bases at J, leaving 7 bases unmatched. The CDR3 bases are TGTGCCAGCAGCGGGGGGACAGAGGGAGAAAAACTGTTTTTT. Amino acid sequence: CASSGGTEGEKLFF.

With regard to this clone: The sample carries other DNA sequences with the same CDR3. V and J are TRBV30 and TRBJ1-5; D is unresolved. Germline V gene sequence: CDR1 GTSNPN, CDR2 SVGIG (reference sequence). The CDR3 contains 13 residues. Trimming removed 1 base at V and 3 bases at J, with 7 bases between. The CDR3 DNA is TGTGCCTGGAGTGCGAGAGACAATCAGCCCCAGCATTTT. It translates to CAWSARDNQPQHF.

The rearrangement joins TRBV4-3 to TRBJ1-3; D may be TRBD1 (6 bases). The CDR3 is made up of 15 amino acids. Germline assignment: CDR1 LGHNA and CDR2 YSLEER. The germline V and J ends were trimmed by 5 bases and 0 bases, with 11 bases remaining between them. CDR3 amino acids: CASSVDRRSGNTIYF. CDR3 in DNA: TGCGCCAGCAGCGTAGACAGGCGCTCTGGAAACACCATATATTTT.

The V gene is TRBV11-2, the J gene TRBJ2-2, with D tentatively TRBD2 (6 bases). V was pared by 1 base and J by 0 bases, with 15 bases between. This CDR3 spans 18 amino acids. CDR1 and CDR2 (germline): SGHAT, FQNNGV. The CDR3 sequence: CASSLGPPSAANTGELFF. For the CDR3, the DNA is TGTGCCAGCAGCTTAGGCCCCCCTAGCGCCGCGAACACCGGGGAGCTGTTTTTT.

CDR3 loop: CASSFGGVPNSPLHF. The CDR3 DNA reads as TGTGCCAGCAGCTTTGGCGGGGTCCCTAATTCACCCCTCCACTTT. The V gene is TRBV7-2, the J gene TRBJ1-6; D not certain. Germline loops: CDR1 SGHTA, CDR2 FQGNSA. CDR3 length: 15 residues. V lost 3 bases and J 6 bases, leaving 12 bases between the germline ends.

The gene calls are TRBV6-2 or TRBV6-3 and TRBJ1-1; D unclear. This CDR3 comprises 15 residues. From germline, CDR1 is MNHEY and CDR2 SVGEGT. The V and J ends lost 5 bases and 8 bases respectively, with 21 bases between them. CDR3 nucleotides: TGTGCCAGCAGTGACCGACACCTCTACCGCCCCGAAGCTTTCTTT. Translated: CASSDRHLYRPEAFF.

Only a few counts were recorded for this clone. This chain uses TRBV3-1 (or the pseudogene TRBV3-2) with TRBJ1-1; D is uncertain. The V gene's germline CDR1 is LGHDT and CDR2 YNNKEL (reference sequence). V shed 4 bases and J shed 7 bases, with 19 bases lying between them. The length of the CDR3 is 15 residues. The CDR3 sequence: CASSPGAGEVGEAFF. CDR3 nucleotide sequence: TGTGCCAGCAGCCCCGGTGCCGGGGAGGTCGGTGAAGCTTTCTTT.

J is TRBJ1-2 and V is TRBV7-2; D is uncertain. The germline V gene has CDR1 SGHTA and CDR2 FQGNSA. The germline V and J ends were trimmed by 2 bases and 1 base, with 14 bases remaining between them. There are 16 residues in the CDR3. The CDR3 loop reads CASSLQTGIHNYGYTF. DNA for the CDR3: TGTGCCAGCAGCTTACAGACGGGTATCCATAACTATGGCTACACCTTC.

The rearrangement links TRBV6-5 to TRBJ2-1; D is ambiguous. There are 12 residues in the CDR3. Deletions cut 4 bases from V and 4 bases from J, with 5 bases between. The germline gives CDR1 MNHEY, CDR2 SVGAGI. The CDR3 spells CASSFQYNEQFF. CDR3 coding DNA: TGTGCCAGCAGTTTTCAGTACAATGAGCAGTTCTTC.

This clone was seen a single time. The chain couples TRBV27 to TRBJ2-7, with D possibly matching TRBD1 (6 bases). Germline lookup yields CDR1 MNHEY and CDR2 SMNVEV (reference sequence). The CDR3 has 14 amino acids. Trimming removed 2 bases from V and 4 bases from J, with 12 bases in between. The CDR3 sequence: CASSLVGAAYEQYF. The CDR3 region has the DNA TGTGCCAGCAGTTTAGTGGGGGCAGCTTACGAGCAGTACTTC.

This clone was recorded once. The J gene is TRBJ2-2, the V gene TRBV5-1; 11 bases are shared with TRBD1. The J segment lost 9 bases and the V segment lost 4 bases, leaving 8 bases of the junction unmatched. The CDR3 covers 15 residues. Germline V gene lookup returns CDR1 SGHRS and CDR2 YFSETQ. CDR3 protein: CASSLGTGGQRELFF. CDR3 sequence (DNA): TGCGCCAGCAGCCTCGGGACAGGGGGGCAGAGGGAGCTGTTTTTT.

The chain uses TRBV28 and TRBJ1-1, with D unresolved. Germline CDR1 and CDR2: MDHEN and SYDVKM. This CDR3 is built from 16 residues. The ends were cut back, 5 bases at V and 0 bases at J, with 16 bases in the middle. The CDR3 protein is CASSPPGRPLNTEAFF. The CDR3 region has the DNA TGTGCCAGCAGTCCGCCTGGCAGGCCCTTGAACACTGAAGCTTTCTTT. The full variable domain, with the rest looked up from reference TRBV28 and TRBJ1-1, is DVKVTQSSRYLVKRTGEKVFLECVQDMDHENMFWYRQDPGLGLRLIYFSYDVKMKEKGDIPEGYSVSREKKERFSLILESASTNQTSMYLCASSPPGRPLNTEAFFGQGTRLTVV.

This chain joins TRBV9 and TRBJ1-1; 8 bases fit TRBD1. V lost 3 bases to trimming and J lost 4 bases; unmatched junction nucleotides: 2. Germline loops: CDR1 SGDLS, CDR2 YYNGEE. The CDR3 sequence is 13 residues long. DNA of the CDR3: TGTGCCAGCAGCGCCGGGACAGGCACTGAAGCTTTCTTT. This codes for CASSAGTGTEAFF.

The chain has TRBV19 and TRBJ1-1; D is possibly TRBD1 (5 bases). CDR3 size: 13 residues. V was clipped by 5 bases and J by 5 bases, with 12 bases between them. In germline, CDR1 is LNHDA, CDR2 SQIVND (reference sequence). CDR3 nucleotides: TGTGCCAGTAGTGATTCGGCAGGGACTGAAGCTTTCTTT. This sequence encodes CASSDSAGTEAFF.